Given below is one T cell receptor beta chain in context. The junction departs from germline at one end; a sequencing error may be responsible. This table comes from immunoSEQ multiplex PCR, and its TCRdb copy is limited to in-frame clones, with some not included. Of 45,000 to 65,000 clones in the sample, approximately 92% were seen once. This sample was taken from a study of T cell changes during pregnancy in multiple sclerosis. The germline V gene has CDR1 SSHAT and CDR2 FNYEAQ (reference sequence). CDR3 length: 14 residues. Sequenced material: CD4+ T cells from peripheral blood mononuclear cells, taken after pregnancy. This chain links TRBV7-7 with TRBJ2-7; D may be TRBD1 (5 bases). The sequence derives from a female donor with multiple sclerosis, enrolled in a pregnancy study. CDR3 coding DNA: TGTGCTAGCAGCTTAGGTATAGGGGCCTACGAGCAGTACTTC. Translating gives CASSLGIGAYEQYF.